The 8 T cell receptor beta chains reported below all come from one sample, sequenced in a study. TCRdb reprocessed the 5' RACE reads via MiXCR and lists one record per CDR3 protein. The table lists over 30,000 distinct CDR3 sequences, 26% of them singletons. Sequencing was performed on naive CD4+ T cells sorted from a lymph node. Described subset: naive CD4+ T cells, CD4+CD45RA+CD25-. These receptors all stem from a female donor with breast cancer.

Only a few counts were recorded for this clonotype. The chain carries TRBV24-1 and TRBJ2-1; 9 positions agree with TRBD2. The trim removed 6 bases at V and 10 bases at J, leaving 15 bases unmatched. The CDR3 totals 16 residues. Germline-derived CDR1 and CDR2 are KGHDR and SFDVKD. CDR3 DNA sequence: TGTGCCACCAGTCCCTCAGGTAGCGGGGGCCCTAGGGAGCAGTTCTTC. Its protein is CATSPSGSGGPREQFF.

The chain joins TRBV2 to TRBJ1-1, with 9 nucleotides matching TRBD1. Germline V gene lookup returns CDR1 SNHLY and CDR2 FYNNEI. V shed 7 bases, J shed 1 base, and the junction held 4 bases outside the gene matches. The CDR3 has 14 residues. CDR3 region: CASKLTGGNTEAFF. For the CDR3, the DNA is TGTGCCAGCAAATTGACAGGGGGGAACACTGAAGCTTTCTTT. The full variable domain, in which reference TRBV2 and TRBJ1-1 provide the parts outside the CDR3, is EPEVTQTPSHQVTQMGQEVILRCVPISNHLYFYWYRQILGQKVEFLVSFYNNEISEKSEIFDDQFSVERPDGSNFTLKIRSTKLEDSAMYFCASKLTGGNTEAFFGQGTRLTVV.

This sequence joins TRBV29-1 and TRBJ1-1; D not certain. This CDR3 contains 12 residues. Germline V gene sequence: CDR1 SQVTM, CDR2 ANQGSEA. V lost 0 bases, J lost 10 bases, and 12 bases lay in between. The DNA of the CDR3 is TGCAGCGTTGAAGAATTCGGCTCGGGAGCTTTCTTT. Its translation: CSVEEFGSGAFF.

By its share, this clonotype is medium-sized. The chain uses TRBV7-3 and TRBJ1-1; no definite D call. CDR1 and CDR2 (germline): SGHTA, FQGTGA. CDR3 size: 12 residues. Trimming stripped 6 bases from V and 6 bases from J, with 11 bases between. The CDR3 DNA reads TGTGCCAGCAGTTTCGCCGGATCTGAAGCTTTCTTT. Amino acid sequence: CASSFAGSEAFF.

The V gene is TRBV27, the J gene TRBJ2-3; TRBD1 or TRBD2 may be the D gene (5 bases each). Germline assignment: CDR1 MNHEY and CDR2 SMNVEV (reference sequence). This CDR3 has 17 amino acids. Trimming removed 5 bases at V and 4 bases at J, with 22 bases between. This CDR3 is CASSPGTGGGFPDTQYF. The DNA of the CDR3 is TGTGCCAGCAGTCCTGGGACCGGAGGAGGTTTTCCAGATACGCAGTATTTT.

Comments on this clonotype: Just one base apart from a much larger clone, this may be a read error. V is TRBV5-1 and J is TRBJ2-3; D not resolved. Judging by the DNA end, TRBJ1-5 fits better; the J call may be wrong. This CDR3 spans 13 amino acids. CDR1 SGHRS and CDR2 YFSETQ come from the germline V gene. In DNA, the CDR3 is TGCGCCAGCAGCTTCTTAGCGGCAGATACGCAGCATTTT. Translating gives CASSFLAADTQHF.

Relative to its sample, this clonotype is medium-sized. The CDR3 here is CATAGTRESDEQFF. DNA of the CDR3: TGTGCCACCGCCGGGACTAGGGAGTCCGATGAGCAGTTCTTC. This chain links TRBV10-3 with TRBJ2-1, with 8 bases lining up with TRBD2. Germline assignment: CDR1 ENHRY and CDR2 SYGVKD. CDR3 length equals 14 residues. V lost 10 bases, J lost 8 bases, and 13 bases stayed unmatched.

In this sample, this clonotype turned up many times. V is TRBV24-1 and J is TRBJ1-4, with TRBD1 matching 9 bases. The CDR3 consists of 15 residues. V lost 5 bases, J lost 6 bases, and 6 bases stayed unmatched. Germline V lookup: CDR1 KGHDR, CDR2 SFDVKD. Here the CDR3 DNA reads TGTGCCACCAGTGCCCCGGGACAGGGAGATGAAAAACTGTTTTTT. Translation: CATSAPGQGDEKLFF.